This T cell receptor (beta chain) appears in the sequencing data of a study of T-cell reconstitution after alpha-beta-depleted transplantation in children. Germline V gives CDR1 MDHEN, CDR2 SYDVKM. This CDR3 region has 12 residues. V was trimmed by 6 bases and J by 5 bases, leaving 10 bases between them. Unique molecular identifiers were built into the TCRbeta library. MiXCR was run by TCRdb on the PCR reads, yielding one entry per CDR3 protein. Of more than 400,000 distinct CDR3 sequences in the sample, around two fifths were seen once. This clonotype originated in a girl aged 2 to 10 with aplastic anemia, due to receive a stem cell transplant. The specimen comprised PBMCs, sampled before TCRalphabeta/CD19-depleted stem cell transplant. The chain recombines TRBV28 with TRBJ2-5; D may match TRBD1 or TRBD2 (5 bases each). The CDR3 DNA reads as TGTGCCAGCAGAATGGGGGTGGAGACCCAGTACTTC. Residues: CASRMGVETQYF.